These 25 T cell receptor beta chains share one sample of origin, sequenced in a study of control samples from healthy donors and cancer patients (TCRdb year 2020). The library was produced with the immunoSEQ multiplex PCR assay. The source is immuneACCESS, and TCRdb retained only in-frame sequences with V and J called. Part of the clones is not carried over; for the studies checked, unresolved V genes explain less than half of this, and the remainder is unexplained. Within this sample are some 80,000 clones, with 89% of them counted one time only. 5.5% of the sample rests with the top ten. The sequencing input was blood. Receptors were obtained from a man aged 45-65 years in good health.

The gene calls are TRBV5-1 and TRBJ1-2; D is unclear. CDR1 and CDR2 from the germline V gene are SGHRS and YFSETQ. CDR3 length equals 14 residues. V lost 2 bases and J 8 bases, leaving 16 bases between the germline ends. The CDR3 nucleotides read TGCGCCAGCAGCTTAGGGCAGGCGGGCGGAGGCTACACCTTC. Translated: CASSLGQAGGGYTF.

V usage is TRBV5-1 and J usage is TRBJ2-1; D gene uncertain. CDR3 size: 17 residues. Germline V lookup: CDR1 SGHRS, CDR2 YFSETQ. The ends were cut back, 4 bases at V and 0 bases at J, with 17 bases in the middle. CDR3 region: CASSRGIGQNSYNEQFF. The CDR3 nucleotides are TGCGCCAGCAGCCGCGGTATAGGCCAAAACTCCTACAATGAGCAGTTCTTC.

The V call is TRBV7-6, the J call TRBJ1-2; no firm D call. This CDR3 has 15 residues. The germline V gene encodes CDR1 SGHVS and CDR2 FNYEAQ. V lost 2 bases and J lost 4, with 14 bases in between. Here the CDR3 DNA reads TGTGCCAGCAGCTTACAATCCGGTCCGGTCTATGGCTACACCTTC. Translation gives CASSLQSGPVYGYTF.

CDR3 coding DNA: TGTGCCAGCAGCGTAGGGGGAGACAGGGGGCTTTATGGCTACACCTTC. Protein product: CASSVGGDRGLYGYTF. The chain combines TRBV9 with TRBJ1-2; 10 nucleotides agree with TRBD1. The CDR3 is 16 amino acids. V dropped 0 bases and J dropped 5; count of bases not matched to a gene: 7. Germline V lookup: CDR1 SGDLS, CDR2 YYNGEE.

V is TRBV29-1 and J is TRBJ2-3; 7 bases line up with TRBD2. Trimming at V came to 6 bases and at J to 4 bases, leaving 13 bases not matched to a gene. The V gene's germline CDR1 is SQVTM and CDR2 ANQGSEA. This CDR3 has 15 residues. CDR3 residues: CSVPWGGRRADTQYF. For the CDR3, the DNA is TGCAGCGTCCCCTGGGGGGGGAGGAGAGCAGATACGCAGTATTTT.

The chain uses TRBV20-1 and TRBJ2-5; perhaps TRBD2 as D (6 bases). V lost 3 bases to trimming and J lost 5 bases, with 22 bases between them. The CDR3 loop spans 16 amino acids. The germline V gene encodes CDR1 DFQATT and CDR2 SNEGSKA (reference sequence). The CDR3 loop is CSASKGHLFREETQYF. For the CDR3, the DNA is TGCAGTGCTAGTAAAGGACATCTATTCCGGGAGGAGACCCAGTACTTC.

The table lists this clone with a count of one. The J gene is TRBJ1-2, the V gene TRBV4-2, with unresolved D. From germline, CDR1 is LGHNA and CDR2 YNFKEQ. The ends were cut back, 0 bases at V and 4 bases at J, with 6 bases in the middle. The CDR3 sequence is 13 residues long. CDR3 loop: CASSQDLVYGYTF. The DNA for the CDR3 is TGTGCCAGCAGCCAAGACTTGGTCTATGGCTACACCTTC.

This clone came up a few times. This chain uses TRBV11-2 with TRBJ1-1, with D tentatively TRBD1 (5 bases). The CDR3 runs 15 residues. From germline, CDR1 is SGHAT and CDR2 FQNNGV. V lost 0 bases, J lost 0 bases, and 8 bases lay in between. CDR3 nucleotide sequence: TGTGCCAGCAGCTTAGAGGGGGTGGTGAACACTGAAGCTTTCTTT. Its protein is CASSLEGVVNTEAFF.

J is TRBJ2-2 and V is TRBV29-1; the match to TRBD1 covers 9 bases. CDR1 SQVTM and CDR2 ANQGSEA come from the germline V gene. The CDR3 length is 13 residues. J was trimmed by 5 bases and V by 7 bases; bases with no gene match: 5. For the CDR3, the DNA is TGCAGCGCACAGGGGGCGCGAACCGGGGAGCTGTTTTTT. It codes for CSAQGARTGELFF.

This clone was observed a single time. The rearrangement uses TRBV7-9 and TRBJ2-1; 13 nucleotides match TRBD2. The CDR3 is 18 residues long. The V gene end was trimmed by 3 bases and the J gene end by 0 bases; junction bases not matched to a gene: 5. Germline V CDR1 and CDR2: SEHNR, FQNEAQ (reference sequence). The CDR3 nucleotides read TGTGCCAGCAGCTTCCCCGGGACTAGCGGGACCTCCTACAATGAGCAGTTCTTC. Protein sequence: CASSFPGTSGTSYNEQFF.

The chain links TRBV14 to TRBJ1-1; D perhaps matches TRBD1 (5 bases). Trimming pared 1 base from V and 7 bases from J, leaving 19 bases between. Germline V gene lookup returns CDR1 SGHDN and CDR2 FVKESK. The CDR3 has 16 amino acids. CDR3 protein: CASSQGGFTGQGEAFF. DNA of the CDR3: TGTGCCAGCAGCCAAGGGGGGTTCACAGGTCAGGGTGAAGCTTTCTTT.

The DNA of the CDR3 is TGCGCCAGCAGCCAAGGGTCGAGCTCCTACAATGAGCAGTTCTTC. It yields the protein CASSQGSSSYNEQFF. This chain joins TRBV4-1 and TRBJ2-1, with no clear D. Germline CDR1 MGHRA, CDR2 YSYEKL. The CDR3 consists of 15 residues. V was pared by 1 base and J by 0 bases, with 7 bases between.

The chain combines TRBV7-9 with TRBJ2-7; 8 positions agree with TRBD2. The trim removed 4 bases at V and 3 bases at J, leaving 2 bases unmatched. This CDR3 region has 13 residues. CDR1 and CDR2 from the germline V gene are SEHNR and FQNEAQ (reference sequence). The CDR3 bases are TGTGCCAGCAGCTCGGGACTAGTCTACGAGCAGTACTTC. This codes for CASSSGLVYEQYF.

The rearrangement uses TRBV3-1 (or the pseudogene TRBV3-2) and TRBJ2-7, with D maybe TRBD2 (6 bases). Trimming removed 4 bases from V and 3 bases from J, with 7 bases in between. Germline CDR1 and CDR2: LGHDT and YNNKEL (reference sequence). This CDR3 is built from 12 residues. CDR3 coding DNA: TGTGCCAGCAGCCGGGGACTCTACGAGCAGTACTTC. This sequence encodes CASSRGLYEQYF.

V is TRBV20-1 and J is TRBJ1-1; 7 nucleotides match TRBD1. Germline V gene lookup returns CDR1 DFQATT and CDR2 SNEGSKA (reference sequence). There are 11 residues in the CDR3. As DNA, the CDR3 is TGCATGGGACAGAGGAACACTGAAGCTTTCTTT. Translation: CMGQRNTEAFF.

The J gene is TRBJ2-5, the V gene TRBV10-1; 8 nucleotides line up with TRBD2. The CDR3 length is 14 residues. CDR1 WNHNN and CDR2 SYGVQD come from the germline V gene (reference sequence). The trim removed 8 bases at V and 5 bases at J, leaving 10 bases unmatched. The CDR3 DNA follows: TGCGCCAGCTTTAAAGCGGGGGCCGGGGAGACCCAGTACTTC. Protein product: CASFKAGAGETQYF.

The chain has TRBV9 and TRBJ1-2, with D possibly TRBD1 on 6 matching bases. The germline gives CDR1 SGDLS, CDR2 YYNGEE. The V end was cut by 0 bases, the J end by 6 bases, with 15 bases between. This CDR3 contains 15 residues. As DNA, the CDR3 is TGTGCCAGCAGCGTAGACCCAGGGGTGCCTCATGGCTACACCTTC. Residues: CASSVDPGVPHGYTF.

The chain has TRBV7-8 and TRBJ2-7, with 7 positions matching TRBD1. CDR3 size: 13 residues. After removal of 5 bases from V and 1 base from J, the junction contained 2 bases not matched to a gene. Germline V gene lookup returns CDR1 SGHVS and CDR2 FQNEAQ. The CDR3 nucleotides read TGTGCCAGCAGCCCGGGACAGTCCTACGAGCAGTACTTC. Translated, it gives CASSPGQSYEQYF.

In regard to this clone: The sample contains more than one DNA sequence encoding this CDR3. V is TRBV30 and J is TRBJ1-2, with D perhaps TRBD1 (6 bases). The germline V gene encodes CDR1 GTSNPN and CDR2 SVGIG (reference sequence). V was cut by 3 bases and J by 7 bases, with 18 bases left in between. The CDR3 length is 14 residues. The CDR3 DNA reads TGTGCCTGGAGATTTGGGGGGGCGAGGGGTGGCTACACCTTC. It translates to CAWRFGGARGGYTF.

V is TRBV4-2 and J is TRBJ2-7; TRBD2 matches at 13 bases. Germline V lookup: CDR1 LGHNA, CDR2 YNFKEQ. The CDR3 has 20 amino acids. Trimming cost V 0 bases and J 0 bases; bases outside gene matches: 11. CDR3 coding DNA: TGTGCCAGCAGCCAAGATCTTCCCGGGACTAGCGGGGCTAGCTCCTACGAGCAGTACTTC. This codes for CASSQDLPGTSGASSYEQYF.

Points on this clone: One junction end disagrees with the germline gene, perhaps due to a read error. This chain connects TRBV7-6 to TRBJ2-3, with 8 bases matching TRBD1. The CDR3 sequence is 15 residues long. Germline assignment: CDR1 SGHVS and CDR2 FNYEAQ. The CDR3 spells CASSSRARGTGTQYF. CDR3 DNA sequence: TGTGCCAGCAGCTCCCGGGCCCGTGGGACAGGTACGCAGTATTTT.

The chain recombines TRBV7-3 with TRBJ2-1, with 8 bases identical to TRBD2. Looked up from germline, CDR1 is SGHTA and CDR2 is FQGTGA. The CDR3 covers 17 residues. V dropped 4 bases and J dropped 7; count of bases not matched to a gene: 15. The CDR3 coding sequence is TGTGCCAGCAGCTCCCTCCCCTCGGGGGGGCCCGGGAATGAGCAGTTCTTC. Its protein product is CASSSLPSGGPGNEQFF.

The V and J genes are TRBV30 and TRBJ1-6, with 10 bases identical to TRBD1. Germline CDR1 GTSNPN, CDR2 SVGIG (reference sequence). This CDR3 is built from 14 residues. The junction had 3 bases not matched to a gene; V was cut back by 2 bases and J by 8 bases. Here the CDR3 DNA reads TGTGCCTGGAGTCCGGGACAGGGGCATTCACCCCTCCACTTT. Its translation is CAWSPGQGHSPLHF.

The chain joins TRBV5-6 to TRBJ2-7; D is unclear. In germline, CDR1 is SGHDT, CDR2 YYEEEE. This CDR3 has 13 amino acids. Trimming pared 2 bases from V and 1 base from J, leaving 7 bases between. The CDR3 spells CASSFWGSYEQYF. The CDR3, as DNA: TGTGCCAGCAGCTTTTGGGGATCCTACGAGCAGTACTTC.

This clone was picked up one time. The CDR3 coding sequence is TGTGCCAGCAGCCAAACGGGGCAAAATGAGCAGTTCTTC. It specifies CASSQTGQNEQFF. The chain has TRBV4-2 and TRBJ2-1; D tentatively reads TRBD1 or TRBD2 (5 bases each). The germline V gene encodes CDR1 LGHNA and CDR2 YNFKEQ. Trimming cost V 2 bases and J 7 bases, with 9 bases left between them. CDR3 length: 13 amino acids.